This T cell receptor (beta chain) stems from a study of blood T cell repertoires in COVID-19. Study details: Spain, Italy and the United States supplied samples that represented acute and convalescent COVID-19. The analysed material was cDNA or gDNA that came from T cells, B-cell-depleted T cells, or PBMCs.

Per the original methods: Estimation of nucleated cell counts was performed using reference gene primer amplification. Here immunoSEQ multiplex PCR was the method, and the copy in TCRdb shows in-frame clones only, minus some. V and J calls and clone size are as listed in that table; D and trimming were resolved from the DNA. The repertoire has around 250,000 clones, around 83% of them found once; the top ten carry roughly 5%. This clone was seen a single time. The specimen was peripheral blood. The origin of this receptor is a man aged 80 or over with acute or convalescent COVID-19.

In nucleotides, the CDR3 is TGTGCCAGCAGTGACTCGACGGGGGGGCCGTTCACGCAGTATTTT. As protein: CASSDSTGGPFTQYF. This chain joins TRBV6-4 and TRBJ2-3; 8 bases fit TRBD2. Germline-derived CDR1 and CDR2 are MRHNA and SNTAGT. The CDR3 spans 15 residues. The J segment lost 9 bases and the V segment lost 0 bases, leaving 8 bases of the junction unmatched.